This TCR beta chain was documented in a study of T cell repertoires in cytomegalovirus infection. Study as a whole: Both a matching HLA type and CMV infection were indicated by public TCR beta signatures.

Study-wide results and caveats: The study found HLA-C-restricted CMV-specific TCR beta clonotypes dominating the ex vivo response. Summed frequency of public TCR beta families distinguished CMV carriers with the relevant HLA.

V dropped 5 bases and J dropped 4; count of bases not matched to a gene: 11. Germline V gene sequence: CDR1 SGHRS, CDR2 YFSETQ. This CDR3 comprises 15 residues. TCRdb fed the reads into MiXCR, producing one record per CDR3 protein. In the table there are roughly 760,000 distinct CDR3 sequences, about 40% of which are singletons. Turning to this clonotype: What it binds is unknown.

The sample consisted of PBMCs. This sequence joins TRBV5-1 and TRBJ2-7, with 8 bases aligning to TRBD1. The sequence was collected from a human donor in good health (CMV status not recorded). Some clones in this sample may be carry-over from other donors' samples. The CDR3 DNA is TGCGCCAGCAGACACGCCCGGGACAGGTTTTACGAGCAGTACTTC. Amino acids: CASRHARDRFYEQYF.